The rows below give T cell receptor beta chains drawn from one sample of a study of regulatory dendritic cells for organ transplantation. Clones were sequenced by immunoSEQ multiplex PCR, and TCRdb holds only the in-frame ones, with some missing. The sample consists of nearly 5,500 clones, approximately 75% of them appearing once. For these TCRs, the target antigens are not known. Specimen: memory CD8+ T cells from blood cultured with regulatory dendritic cells. The receptors shown here come from a human donor in good health. CDR3s include the opening cysteine and the closing phenylalanine or tryptophan. The order of the fields is V gene, D gene, clone size, J gene, CDR3 protein, CDR3 DNA. The D gene is left open where the match is weak. Rows give clone size only sometimes, using once, few, many, or a class for an expanded clone.

>TRBV19|-|-|TRBJ2-1
CASSIGSLGNEQFF
TGTGCCAGTAGTATCGGCTCTCTGGGCAATGAGCAGTTCTTC
>TRBV6-5|TRBD1|few|TRBJ1-1
CASAQGYTEAFF
TGTGCCAGCGCACAGGGGTACACTGAAGCTTTCTTT
>TRBV4-3|TRBD1|-|TRBJ1-2
CASGPSIGDSYTYGYTF
TGCGCCAGCGGGCCTTCCATTGGGGACAGTTATACCTATGGCTACACCTTC
>TRBV29-1|-|once|TRBJ2-1
CSVGGGGQQFF
TGCAGCGTTGGAGGGGGGGGACAGCAGTTCTTC
>TRBV4-2|TRBD2|-|TRBJ2-7
CASSLERGGSYEQYF
TGTGCCAGCAGTCTTGAACGGGGGGGGTCCTACGAGCAGTACTTC
>TRBV28|-|-|TRBJ2-3
CATGPTAFSSTDTQYF
TGTGCCACAGGCCCGACAGCCTTCTCTAGCACAGATACGCAGTATTTT
>TRBV13|TRBD2|-|TRBJ2-1
CASGTRGGPLYNEQFF
TGTGCCAGCGGTACCCGCGGGGGGCCACTCTACAATGAGCAGTTCTTC
>TRBV5-8|-|-|TRBJ1-1
CASSRIRGRGTEAFF
TGTGCCAGCAGCCGTATAAGGGGTCGAGGGACTGAAGCTTTCTTT
>TRBV30|-|-|TRBJ1-5
CAWSRDHLNQPQHF
TGTGCCTGGAGTAGGGACCATCTCAATCAGCCCCAGCATTTT
>TRBV18|-|-|TRBJ1-1
CASSPKAGLGTEAFF
TGTGCCAGCTCACCAAAGGCCGGTTTAGGCACTGAAGCTTTCTTT
>TRBV4-3|-|-|TRBJ2-7
CASSPELSVEQYF
TGCGCCAGCAGCCCAGAATTGAGTGTAGAGCAGTACTTC
>TRBV19|TRBD1|few|TRBJ2-1
CASSMGTGDAYNEQFF
TGTGCCAGTAGTATGGGAACAGGGGATGCCTACAATGAGCAGTTCTTC
>TRBV28|TRBD1|once|TRBJ2-5
CASSLATGAPLETQYF
TGTGCCAGCAGTTTAGCGACAGGGGCCCCGTTGGAGACCCAGTACTTC
>TRBV5-1|TRBD2|once|TRBJ2-1
CASSPRRAGANNEQFF
TGCGCCAGCAGCCCACGCCGGGCGGGAGCGAACAATGAGCAGTTCTTC
>TRBV27|TRBD2|-|TRBJ2-7
CASTESGGAGEQYF
TGTGCCAGCACCGAAAGCGGGGGGGCGGGCGAGCAGTACTTC
>TRBV27|TRBD2|-|TRBJ2-2
CASIAGGPGTGELFF
TGTGCCAGCATAGCGGGAGGGCCGGGCACCGGGGAGCTGTTTTTT
>TRBV5-5|-|-|TRBJ2-7
CASLTGGQSQYF
TGTGCCAGCCTTACCGGGGGACAGTCGCAGTACTTC
>TRBV5-4|TRBD2|-|TRBJ2-1
CASSLLAGTRVYEQFF
TGTGCCAGCAGCCTGTTAGCCGGGACTAGAGTCTATGAGCAGTTCTTC
>TRBV6-1|-|-|TRBJ2-6
CASSEAGSGANVLTF
TGTGCCAGCAGTGAAGCTGGCTCTGGGGCCAACGTCCTGACTTTC
>TRBV4-2|-|-|TRBJ1-2
CASSQDINSNYGYTF
TGTGCCAGCAGCCAGGATATAAACTCTAACTATGGCTACACCTTC
>TRBV7-6|TRBD1|-|TRBJ1-6
CASSLLGQGGSPLHF
TGTGCCAGCAGCTTACTAGGACAGGGTGGTTCACCCCTCCACTTT
>TRBV7-9|TRBD2|-|TRBJ2-5
CASSSSVASGRSETQYF
TGTGCCAGCAGCTCCTCCGTGGCTAGCGGGAGATCAGAGACCCAGTACTTC
>TRBV5-1|TRBD1|large|TRBJ2-3
CASSAGQATDTQYF
TGCGCCAGCAGCGCGGGACAGGCCACAGATACGCAGTATTTT
>TRBV15|TRBD2|-|TRBJ2-7
CATSTVAGVNEQYF
TGTGCCACCAGCACGGTAGCGGGAGTCAACGAGCAGTACTTC
>TRBV5-4|TRBD2|-|TRBJ2-1
CASSLVGTRNEQFF
TGTGCCAGCAGCTTAGTAGGGACTAGAAATGAGCAGTTCTTC
>TRBV4-3|-|-|TRBJ2-3
CASSQGLTNRQWAQYF
TGCGCCAGCAGCCAAGGTCTAACGAACCGGCAATGGGCGCAGTATTTT
>TRBV11-3|TRBD1|-|TRBJ1-1
CASSPGGYTEAFF
TGTGCCAGCAGCCCAGGGGGCTACACTGAAGCTTTCTTT
>TRBV28|-|-|TRBJ1-3
CASRQPDSSSGNTIYF
TGTGCCAGCCGCCAACCGGACTCTTCCTCTGGAAACACCATATATTTT
>TRBV4-2|TRBD1|-|TRBJ1-2
CASSQDGGTGVRRYTF
TGTGCCAGCAGCCAAGACGGGGGGACAGGGGTTCGTCGGTACACCTTC
>TRBV4-2|TRBD1|-|TRBJ1-1
CASSQDYGTGDEAFF
TGTGCCAGCAGCCAAGATTATGGGACAGGGGATGAAGCTTTCTTT
>TRBV2|TRBD1|-|TRBJ2-2
CASRDRGLVGELFF
TGTGCCAGCAGGGACAGGGGCTTGGTCGGGGAGCTGTTTTTT
>TRBV6-1|-|few|TRBJ2-7
CASSEGPEAYEQYF
TGTGCCAGCAGTGAAGGGCCCGAAGCCTACGAGCAGTACTTC